Each of the 27 T cell receptor beta chains below was sequenced from the same sample in a study of shared clonotypes between healthy human individuals. Profiled with immunoSEQ multiplex PCR; TCRdb holds only in-frame clones, not every one. The sample includes about 1.1 million clones, about 72% of them seen just once. Sequenced sample: memory CD4+ T cells from PBMCs. Stated subset: CD45RA-negative fraction. The receptors shown here come from a man aged 18 to 30 in good health. Some clones in this sample may be carry-over from other donors' samples.

The chain joins TRBV10-3 to TRBJ1-2; D ambiguous. V lost 4 bases, J lost 8 bases, and 20 bases lay in between. The CDR3 loop spans 15 amino acids. Germline V CDR1 and CDR2: ENHRY, SYGVKD. The CDR3 spells CAISVTGPEVWGYTF. In nucleotides, the CDR3 is TGTGCCATCAGTGTGACGGGTCCCGAGGTTTGGGGCTACACCTTC.

Details on this clone: In the same sample, other DNA sequences code for this CDR3. This chain uses TRBV5-1 with TRBJ2-7; D is perhaps TRBD2 (6 bases). With 0 bases removed from V and 1 base from J, the gap between germline ends came to 11 bases. CDR1 SGHRS and CDR2 YFSETQ come from the germline V gene. This CDR3 is built from 15 residues. The CDR3 protein is CASSLGGTASYEQYF. DNA for the CDR3: TGCGCCAGCAGCTTGGGAGGGACTGCGTCCTACGAGCAGTACTTC. The full variable domain, with the rest looked up from reference TRBV5-1 and TRBJ2-7, is KAGVTQTPRYLIKTRGQQVTLSCSPISGHRSVSWYQQTPGQGLQFLFEYFSETQRNKGNFPGRFSGRQFSNSRSEMNVSTLELGDSALYLCASSLGGTASYEQYFGPGTRLTVT.

This clone has a single count. The chain recombines TRBV9 with TRBJ2-1; TRBD2 matches 14 bases. The CDR3 consists of 17 residues. Germline values: CDR1 SGDLS, CDR2 YYNGEE. The V and J ends lost 0 bases and 8 bases, in that order; junction bases with no gene match: 7. The CDR3 protein is CASSVGGTSGSRYEQFF. In DNA form, the CDR3 reads TGTGCCAGCAGCGTAGGGGGGACTAGCGGGAGTCGCTATGAGCAGTTCTTC.

The chain has TRBV6-4 and TRBJ2-7; TRBD2 matches 10 bases. Trimming at V came to 6 bases and at J to 2 bases, leaving 4 bases not matched to a gene. The V gene's germline CDR1 is MRHNA and CDR2 SNTAGT. The CDR3 loop spans 14 amino acids. The CDR3 protein is CASSEREGTYEQYF. CDR3 DNA: TGTGCCAGCAGCGAGCGGGAGGGAACCTACGAGCAGTACTTC.

The V gene is TRBV5-1, the J gene TRBJ2-3, with 16 bases that match TRBD2. The germline gives CDR1 SGHRS, CDR2 YFSETQ. CDR3 length: 19 residues. The junction had 8 bases not matched to a gene; V was cut back by 1 base and J by 3 bases. CDR3 bases: TGCGCCAGCAGCTTGAGGGGACTAGCGGGAGGGCCGATAACAGATACGCAGTATTTT. Residues: CASSLRGLAGGPITDTQYF.

The chain carries TRBV5-4 and TRBJ1-1, with D possibly being TRBD1 (5 bases). This CDR3 contains 14 residues. With 4 bases removed from V and 9 bases from J, the gap between germline ends came to 19 bases. CDR1 and CDR2 from the germline V gene are SGHNT and YYREEE (reference sequence). The CDR3 DNA reads TGTGCCAGCAGCCCCCCACCCCCCCGGGGCCAAGCTTTCTTT. Translation gives CASSPPPPRGQAFF.

The chain recombines TRBV7-3 with TRBJ1-1; D gene unclear. Trimming cost V 0 bases and J 5 bases, with 7 bases left between them. Germline V gene lookup returns CDR1 SGHTA and CDR2 FQGTGA. The CDR3 totals 13 residues. The CDR3 DNA reads TGTGCCAGCAGCTTAACTGATGGGACTGAAGCTTTCTTT. It codes for CASSLTDGTEAFF.

The V and J genes are TRBV27 and TRBJ2-6; TRBD2 might be the D (6 bases). CDR3 size: 15 residues. Germline CDR1 reads MNHEY; CDR2 reads SMNVEV (reference sequence). CDR3 residues: CATRAGGSGANVLTF. CDR3 coding DNA: TGTGCTACCCGAGCGGGCGGGTCTGGGGCCAACGTCCTGACTTTC. The whole variable domain, filled in from reference TRBV27 and TRBJ2-6, reads EAQVTQNPRYLITVTGKKLTVTCSQNMNHEYMSWYRQDPGLGLRQIYYSMNVEVTDKGDVPEGYKVSRKEKRNFPLILESPSPNQTSLYFCATRAGGSGANVLTFGAGSRLTVL.

This sequence joins TRBV27 and TRBJ2-1, with TRBD2 matching 7 bases. CDR1 and CDR2 from the germline V gene are MNHEY and SMNVEV (reference sequence). There are 14 residues in the CDR3. Trimming removed 2 bases from V and 8 bases from J; junction bases left unmatched: 6. The CDR3, as DNA: TGTGCCAGCAGTTTAGCGGGAGTTTACTATGAGCAGTTCTTC. Its protein is CASSLAGVYYEQFF.

V and J are TRBV6-4 and TRBJ1-2, with D possibly matching TRBD1 (6 bases). Germline CDR1 reads MRHNA; CDR2 reads SNTAGT. V was trimmed by 5 bases and J by 8 bases, leaving 27 bases between them. The CDR3 has 17 residues. The CDR3 DNA sequence: TGTGCCAGCAGTCGAAGGCCCGGACACCAGGGGCTTGGGGGCTACACCTTC. Its translation is CASSRRPGHQGLGGYTF.

The rearrangement uses TRBV5-8 and TRBJ1-1, with 10 bases fitting TRBD1. V was clipped by 0 bases and J by 3 bases; unmatched bases: 5. Germline V gene lookup returns CDR1 SGHTS and CDR2 YDEGEE. The CDR3 is 16 amino acids. CDR3 sequence: CASSLAGTGADTEAFF. The CDR3 nucleotides read TGTGCCAGCAGCTTGGCGGGGACAGGGGCCGACACTGAAGCTTTCTTT.

This chain uses TRBV11-2 with TRBJ1-3; TRBD1 might be the D (5 bases). Trimming left V 2 bases short and J 1 base short, with 12 bases between. This CDR3 has 16 amino acids. The germline gives CDR1 SGHAT, CDR2 FQNNGV. The CDR3 protein is CASSLLPAGSGNTIYF. CDR3 DNA sequence: TGTGCCAGCAGCTTATTACCAGCAGGGTCTGGAAACACCATATATTTT.

This chain links TRBV7-9 with TRBJ2-5, with a possible D match to TRBD2 (5 bases). This CDR3 comprises 14 residues. The germline V gene has CDR1 SEHNR and CDR2 FQNEAQ (reference sequence). V was clipped by 3 bases and J by 2 bases, with 10 bases between them. The CDR3 sequence: CASSFWTVQETQYF. Here the CDR3 DNA reads TGTGCCAGCAGCTTTTGGACTGTACAAGAGACCCAGTACTTC.

The chain joins TRBV4-1 to TRBJ2-3; 7 positions agree with TRBD2. V was pared by 2 bases and J by 3 bases, with 8 bases of the junction left unmatched. In germline, CDR1 is MGHRA, CDR2 YSYEKL. The CDR3 is 16 amino acids. CDR3 in DNA: TGCGCCAGCAGCCAATTTGGCGGGAGCGAAACAGATACGCAGTATTTT. Amino acid sequence: CASSQFGGSETDTQYF.

The V call is TRBV18, the J call TRBJ1-1, with TRBD1 identical over 8 bases. Germline V lookup: CDR1 KGHSH, CDR2 LQKENI. This CDR3 region has 15 residues. V lost 4 bases, J lost 3 bases, and 7 bases stayed unmatched. The CDR3 bases are TGTGCCAGCTCACTCGCAGGGGGCTGGGACACTGAAGCTTTCTTT. Protein: CASSLAGGWDTEAFF.

The V gene is TRBV5-1, the J gene TRBJ1-5, with D possibly matching TRBD1 (6 bases). CDR3 length: 13 amino acids. Germline V lookup: CDR1 SGHRS, CDR2 YFSETQ. Deletions cut 4 bases from V and 4 bases from J, with 9 bases between. In nucleotides, the CDR3 is TGCGCCAGCAGCACGGACAGAAATCAGCCCCAGCATTTT. Residues: CASSTDRNQPQHF.

The CDR3 DNA sequence: TGTGCCCTCGGGGGGGTAGAGACCCAGTACTTC. As protein: CALGGVETQYF. The V and J genes are TRBV7-9 and TRBJ2-5; 8 nucleotides match TRBD2. Germline CDR1 reads SEHNR; CDR2 reads FQNEAQ (reference sequence). The trim removed 11 bases at V and 4 bases at J, leaving 3 bases unmatched. This CDR3 spans 11 amino acids.

The V call is TRBV19, the J call TRBJ2-3; D gene uncertain. The ends were cut back, 5 bases at V and 1 base at J, with 13 bases in the middle. CDR3 length: 15 amino acids. Per the germline V gene, CDR1 is LNHDA and CDR2 is SQIVND (reference sequence). The CDR3 region is CASSPGLVRTDTQYF. CDR3 nucleotides: TGTGCCAGTAGTCCCGGGCTAGTCCGCACAGATACGCAGTATTTT.

J is TRBJ1-4 and V is TRBV5-8; 8 positions match TRBD1. The CDR3 sequence is 13 residues long. The germline V gene encodes CDR1 SGHTS and CDR2 YDEGEE. Losses at the gene ends were 4 bases for V and 7 bases for J; bases not matched to a gene: 3. CDR3 region: CASSTTGGEKLFF. CDR3 nucleotide sequence: TGTGCCAGCAGCACCACAGGGGGTGAAAAACTGTTTTTT. Using reference TRBV5-8 and TRBJ1-4 for the parts outside the CDR3, the full variable domain is EAGVTQSPTHLIKTRGQQATLRCSPISGHTSVYWYQQALGLGLQFLLWYDEGEERNRGNFPPRFSGRQFPNYSSELNVNALELEDSALYLCASSTTGGEKLFFGSGTQLSVL.

The chain is built from TRBV7-2 and TRBJ1-2; D is perhaps TRBD1 (6 bases). Germline V gene data show CDR1 as SGHTA and CDR2 as FQGNSA. Trimming removed 5 bases at V and 9 bases at J, with 22 bases between. The CDR3 covers 15 residues. The CDR3 DNA reads TGTGCCAGCAGCGCCTTTAACAGGGAAGGGGTGAGCTACACCTTC. Translated, it gives CASSAFNREGVSYTF. The full variable domain, rest sourced from reference TRBV7-2 and TRBJ1-2, is GAGVSQSPSNKVTEKGKDVELRCDPISGHTALYWYRQSLGQGLEFLIYFQGNSAPDKSGLPSDRFSAERTGGSVSTLTIQRTQQEDSAVYLCASSAFNREGVSYTFGSGTRLTVV.

The chain recombines TRBV5-1 with TRBJ2-7, with D perhaps assigned TRBD1 or TRBD2 (6 bases each). CDR3 length equals 18 residues. Trimming removed 0 bases at V and 3 bases at J, with 22 bases between. The germline V gene encodes CDR1 SGHRS and CDR2 YFSETQ. The CDR3 DNA sequence: TGCGCCAGCAGCTTGGAACTCCTGTCGCGGGACATACACTACGAGCAGTACTTC. This gives the protein CASSLELLSRDIHYEQYF.

The chain recombines TRBV2 with TRBJ2-5; weak D call: TRBD1 (6 bases). Germline V lookup: CDR1 SNHLY, CDR2 FYNNEI. The CDR3 covers 15 residues. V dropped 4 bases and J dropped 1 base, with 13 bases sitting between them. CDR3 nucleotide sequence: TGTGCCAGCAGTGGGCAGGGGATAACCCAAGAGACCCAGTACTTC. Translation: CASSGQGITQETQYF.

This clone was observed once. The germline gene is not matched at one end of the junction; a read error may be the cause. V usage is TRBV30 and J usage is TRBJ1-2; a possible D gene is TRBD1 (6 bases). Germline V gene sequence: CDR1 GTSNPN, CDR2 SVGIG (reference sequence). CDR3 length equals 11 residues. CDR3 in amino acids: CAWSSRDMRIF. Written as DNA, the CDR3 is TGTGCCTGGAGTTCCCGGGACATGCGAATCTTC.

This clone was observed a single time. This sequence joins TRBV19 and TRBJ2-7; D might be TRBD1 or TRBD2, each matching 5 bases. The length of the CDR3 is 14 residues. With 3 bases removed from V and 3 bases from J, the gap between germline ends came to 12 bases. Germline V lookup: CDR1 LNHDA, CDR2 SQIVND (reference sequence). CDR3 nucleotides: TGTGCCAGTAGTATTTTAGGGGACGGCTACGAGCAGTACTTC. Translation: CASSILGDGYEQYF.

This chain connects TRBV10-3 to TRBJ1-1; D gene uncertain. CDR3 length: 13 amino acids. Trimming left V 4 bases short and J 0 bases short, with 6 bases between. The germline V gene encodes CDR1 ENHRY and CDR2 SYGVKD. CDR3 nucleotide sequence: TGTGCCATCAGTGTTGTGTTGAACACTGAAGCTTTCTTT. Protein product: CAISVVLNTEAFF.

The chain combines TRBV5-6 with TRBJ1-2; no reliable D call. Trimming stripped 0 bases from V and 5 bases from J, with 14 bases between. Germline V gene sequence: CDR1 SGHDT, CDR2 YYEEEE. This CDR3 spans 15 amino acids. Here the CDR3 reads CASSLDGRGGYGYTF. In DNA form, the CDR3 reads TGTGCCAGCAGCTTGGATGGACGCGGAGGGTATGGCTACACCTTC.

V is TRBV7-9 and J is TRBJ2-2; D may match TRBD1 or TRBD2 (6 bases each). This CDR3 has 19 residues. CDR1 SEHNR and CDR2 FQNEAQ come from the germline V gene (reference sequence). Trimming took off 5 bases at V and 0 bases at J, with 22 bases between the two ends. In DNA, the CDR3 is TGTGCCAGCAGCACCAGCTGGGGGGCTGCGGGCCCGAACACCGGGGAGCTGTTTTTT. It encodes CASSTSWGAAGPNTGELFF.